This entry describes one TCR beta chain. In terms of age and location, participants ranged from roughly 18 to 100 years and lived in approximately 24 US areas. Participant-reported clinical history was the basis for cohort assignment. Original processing notes: By means of reference gene primer amplification, nucleated cell counts were estimated. Sequencing was performed with immunoSEQ multiplex PCR; in TCRdb, only in-frame clones are kept and a portion is missing. Clone size and the V and J calls come from that table; the DNA yielded D and trimming. The data contain 250,000 or so clones, more than 75% of them seen just once; the ten biggest clones take up 6.6%. Trimming pared 3 bases from V and 4 bases from J, leaving 12 bases between. The germline V gene has CDR1 LNHNV and CDR2 YYDKDF (reference sequence). CDR3 length: 14 residues. These data are taken from a study of blood T cell repertoires in COVID-19. Study-level information: Italy, Spain and the United States were the sources of the convalescent and acute COVID-19 samples.

The rearrangement links TRBV15 to TRBJ1-2; D not certain. The specimen sequenced was PBMCs or T cells enriched from blood (not recorded which). The receptor was derived from a woman in her 50s who had been exposed to COVID-19. The CDR3 here is CATSSRTNIYGYTF. In DNA form, the CDR3 reads TGTGCCACCAGCAGTAGGACTAATATCTATGGCTACACCTTC.